This T cell receptor (beta chain) was identified in a study of cytomegalovirus exposure and HLA in healthy donors. Broader study findings: Reportedly, diagnosis of cytomegalovirus status by the classifier showed high specificity and sensitivity. What was likely a sequencing artifact was a cluster of highly shared sequence variants.

About this clone itself: Antigen unknown.

Trimming took off 0 bases at V and 6 bases at J, with 9 bases between the two ends. Per the germline V gene, CDR1 is SGHRS and CDR2 is YFSETQ. The CDR3 is 13 residues long. The PCR employed 60 Vbeta primers together with 13 Jbeta primers. Sequencing used immunoSEQ multiplex PCR; TCRdb keeps in-frame clones, though not all of them. The sample holds around 130,000 clones; roughly 80% are singletons and the top ten take more than 0.95%. What was sequenced was PBMCs. The rearrangement joins TRBV5-1 to TRBJ1-1; no clear D gene. The source is a man aged 45-60 years in good health and CMV-seronegative. The CDR3 sequence is CASSLGSGPEAFF. CDR3 in DNA: TGCGCCAGCAGCTTGGGATCGGGTCCTGAAGCTTTCTTT.